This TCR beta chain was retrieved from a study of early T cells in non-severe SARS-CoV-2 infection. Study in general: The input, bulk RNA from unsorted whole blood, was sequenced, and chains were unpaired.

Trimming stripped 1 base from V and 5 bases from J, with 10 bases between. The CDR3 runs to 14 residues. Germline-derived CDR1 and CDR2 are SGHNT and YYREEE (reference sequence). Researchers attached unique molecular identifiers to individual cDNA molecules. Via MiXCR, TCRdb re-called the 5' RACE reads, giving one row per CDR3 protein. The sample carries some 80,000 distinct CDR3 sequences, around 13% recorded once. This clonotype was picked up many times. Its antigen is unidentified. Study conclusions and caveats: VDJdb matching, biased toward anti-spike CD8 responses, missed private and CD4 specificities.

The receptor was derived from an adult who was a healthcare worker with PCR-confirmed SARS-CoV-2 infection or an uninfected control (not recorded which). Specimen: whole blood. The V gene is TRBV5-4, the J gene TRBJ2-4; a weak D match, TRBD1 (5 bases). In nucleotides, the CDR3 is TGTGCCAGCAGCTTGTATGGGGCCGAAAACATTCAGTACTTC. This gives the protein CASSLYGAENIQYF.